Following are 15 T cell receptor beta chains from one sample sequenced in a study of shared clonotypes between healthy human individuals. Generated by immunoSEQ multiplex PCR, the TCRdb table keeps only in-frame clones and is missing some. The table has 2 million to 2.5 million clones, over 85% seen once. The material sequenced was naive CD4+ T cells from PBMCs. Indicated subset: CD45RA+ positively selected. These receptors were obtained from a man between 18 and 29 years old in good health. Some clones in this sample may be carry-over from other donors' samples.

The CDR3 nucleotides read TGTGCCAGCAGCTGGACTTCATGGAGCGCCGGGGAGCTGTTTTTT. Amino acid sequence: CASSWTSWSAGELFF. This sequence joins TRBV7-9 and TRBJ2-2; TRBD2 is a possible D gene (5 bases). This CDR3 contains 15 residues. V was clipped by 4 bases and J by 6 bases, with 15 bases between them. Germline CDR1 is SEHNR and CDR2 is FQNEAQ (reference sequence).

CDR3 sequence (DNA): TGTGCCAGCAGCTCCCGACTAGCGCGAGGGGGTGAGCAGTTCTTC. Translated: CASSSRLARGGEQFF. This chain uses TRBV7-2 with TRBJ2-1; TRBD2 matches at 8 bases. Germline trimming cut 4 bases from V and 9 bases from J; bases unmatched to any gene: 11. The CDR3 is 15 amino acids. Looked up from germline, CDR1 is SGHTA and CDR2 is FQGNSA.

The chain uses TRBV5-1 and TRBJ2-1, with 9 bases lining up with TRBD2. Trimming removed 5 bases from V and 5 bases from J; junction bases left unmatched: 8. CDR1 and CDR2 from the germline V gene are SGHRS and YFSETQ. The CDR3 extends over 15 amino acids. CDR3 nucleotides: TGCGCCAGCAGGGAGAGGACTAGCGCTAACAATGAGCAGTTCTTC. This codes for CASRERTSANNEQFF.

The chain employs TRBV7-9 and TRBJ2-3; TRBD2 matches at 11 bases. The CDR3 is 15 amino acids. The germline CDR1 and CDR2 sequences are SEHNR and FQNEAQ (reference sequence). V lost 7 bases to trimming and J lost 2 bases; unmatched junction nucleotides: 5. CDR3 bases: TGTGCCAGCATCCGGACTAGCGGGCCCACAGATACGCAGTATTTT. It encodes CASIRTSGPTDTQYF.

The rearrangement joins TRBV5-6 to TRBJ2-1; 7 bases line up with TRBD2. The V segment lost 6 bases and the J segment 5 bases; nucleotides outside the gene matches: 17. Germline V CDR1 and CDR2: SGHDT, YYEEEE. This CDR3 has 17 amino acids. The CDR3 loop is CASTVRSSGRLHNEQFF. CDR3 in DNA: TGTGCCAGCACCGTAAGGAGTAGCGGGCGACTCCACAATGAGCAGTTCTTC.

In the case of this clone: In the same sample, other DNA sequences code for this CDR3. J is TRBJ2-1 and V is TRBV9, with 12 bases identical to TRBD2. The CDR3 consists of 15 residues. Germline CDR1 SGDLS, CDR2 YYNGEE. With V trimmed by 5 bases and J by 1 base, 1 base remained unmatched. The CDR3 here is CASSGTSGSYNEQFF. CDR3 DNA sequence: TGTGCCAGCAGTGGGACTAGCGGGTCCTACAATGAGCAGTTCTTC.

Remarks on this clone: Other nucleotide sequences from this sample produce the same CDR3. This chain joins TRBV11-3 and TRBJ2-5; TRBD2 is a possible D gene (6 bases). Germline loops: CDR1 SGHNT, CDR2 YENEEA. V lost 5 bases and J 5 bases, leaving 9 bases between the germline ends. The CDR3 is 12 residues long. CDR3 loop: CASSLSGETQYF. Written as DNA, the CDR3 is TGTGCCAGCAGCCTAAGCGGGGAGACCCAGTACTTC. Combining the CDR3 with reference TRBV11-3 and TRBJ2-5 gives the whole variable domain EAGVVQSPRYKIIEKKQPVAFWCNPISGHNTLYWYLQNLGQGPELLIRYENEEAVDDSQLPKDRFSAERLKGVDSTLKIQPAELGDSAVYLCASSLSGETQYFGPGTRLLVL.

The chain links TRBV6-6 to TRBJ2-3; D perhaps matches TRBD1 (6 bases). With 5 bases removed from V and 2 bases from J, the gap between germline ends came to 14 bases. The germline V gene has CDR1 MNHNY and CDR2 SVGAGI (reference sequence). CDR3 length: 15 amino acids. This CDR3 is CASSITGHPTDTQYF. The CDR3 nucleotides read TGTGCCAGCAGTATAACGGGACACCCCACAGATACGCAGTATTTT.

This clone was observed a few times. The V and J genes are TRBV20-1 and TRBJ1-1; no definite D call. V was cut by 7 bases and J by 3 bases, with 9 bases left in between. Germline-derived CDR1 and CDR2 are DFQATT and SNEGSKA (reference sequence). The CDR3 totals 11 residues. CDR3 in amino acids: CSGQRHTEAFF. The CDR3 nucleotides read TGCAGTGGTCAGAGGCACACTGAAGCTTTCTTT.

V is TRBV5-4 and J is TRBJ2-2; D remains ambiguous. Trimming pared 0 bases from V and 0 bases from J, leaving 12 bases between. CDR1 and CDR2 from the germline V gene are SGHNT and YYREEE (reference sequence). The length of the CDR3 is 17 residues. Written as DNA, the CDR3 is TGTGCCAGCAGCTTGGATTTCGGCTCCACGAACACCGGGGAGCTGTTTTTT. Translated: CASSLDFGSTNTGELFF. Drawing the rest from reference TRBV5-4 and TRBJ2-2, the complete variable domain is ETGVTQSPTHLIKTRGQQVTLRCSSQSGHNTVSWYQQALGQGPQFIFQYYREEENGRGNFPPRFSGLQFPNYSSELNVNALELDDSALYLCASSLDFGSTNTGELFFGEGSRLTVL.

CDR3 DNA sequence: TGTGCCAGCACAGGGTTGTTTGGCTACACCTTC. Amino acid sequence: CASTGLFGYTF. The chain is built from TRBV6-1 and TRBJ1-2; TRBD1 might be the D (5 bases). The CDR3 has 11 residues. Germline V gene sequence: CDR1 MNHNS, CDR2 SASEGT. Trimming cost V 7 bases and J 7 bases, with 10 bases left between them.

The chain recombines TRBV15 with TRBJ2-1; a weak D match, TRBD2 (5 bases). This CDR3 is 16 amino acids long. CDR1 and CDR2 (germline): LNHNV, YYDKDF (reference sequence). The V gene lost 1 base and the J gene lost 0 bases, with 10 bases spanning the gap. The DNA for the CDR3 is TGTGCCACCAGCAGAGGGCCCAGCGGCTCCTACAATGAGCAGTTCTTC. It encodes CATSRGPSGSYNEQFF.

The chain uses TRBV7-9 and TRBJ2-5; D remains ambiguous. Per the germline V gene, CDR1 is SEHNR and CDR2 is FQNEAQ (reference sequence). CDR3 length equals 15 residues. Trimming left V 5 bases short and J 2 bases short, with 15 bases between. The CDR3 sequence: CASSPTRLRQETQYF. CDR3 nucleotide sequence: TGTGCCAGCAGCCCAACCAGACTTAGACAAGAGACCCAGTACTTC. The whole variable domain, remainder taken from reference TRBV7-9 and TRBJ2-5, is DTGVSQNPRHKITKRGQNVTFRCDPISEHNRLYWYRQTLGQGPEFLTYFQNEAQLEKSRLLSDRFSAERPKGSFSTLEIQRTEQGDSAMYLCASSPTRLRQETQYFGPGTRLLVL.

The chain carries TRBV9 and TRBJ2-1; 8 bases align to TRBD2. This CDR3 is 14 amino acids long. CDR1 and CDR2 from the germline V gene are SGDLS and YYNGEE. Trimming took 4 bases from V and 5 from J; bases not matched to a gene: 5. The CDR3, as DNA: TGTGCCAGCAGCCCGGGACTAGGGAACAATGAGCAGTTCTTC. Translated, it gives CASSPGLGNNEQFF.

V usage is TRBV7-9 and J usage is TRBJ2-1, with TRBD2 matching 9 bases. V shed 8 bases and J 5 bases; nucleotides not matched to a gene: 13. The germline gives CDR1 SEHNR, CDR2 FQNEAQ (reference sequence). The CDR3 totals 16 residues. The CDR3 protein is CASSYISGRGDNEQFF. DNA of the CDR3: TGTGCCAGCTCTTATATTAGCGGGAGAGGTGACAATGAGCAGTTCTTC. Full variable domain (outside the CDR3, taken from reference TRBV7-9 and TRBJ2-1): DTGVSQNPRHKITKRGQNVTFRCDPISEHNRLYWYRQTLGQGPEFLTYFQNEAQLEKSRLLSDRFSAERPKGSFSTLEIQRTEQGDSAMYLCASSYISGRGDNEQFFGPGTRLTVL.